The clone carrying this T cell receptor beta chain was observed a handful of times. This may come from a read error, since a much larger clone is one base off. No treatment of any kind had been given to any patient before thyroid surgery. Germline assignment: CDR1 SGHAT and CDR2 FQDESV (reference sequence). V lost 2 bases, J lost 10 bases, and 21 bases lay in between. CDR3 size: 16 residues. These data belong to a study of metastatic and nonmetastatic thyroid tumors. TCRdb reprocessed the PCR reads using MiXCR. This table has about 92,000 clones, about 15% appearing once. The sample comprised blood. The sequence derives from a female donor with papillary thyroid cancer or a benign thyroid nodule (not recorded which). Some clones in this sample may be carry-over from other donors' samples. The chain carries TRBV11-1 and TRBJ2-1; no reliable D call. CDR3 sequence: CASSLMGRAVFMEQFF. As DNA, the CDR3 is TGTGCCAGCAGCTTAATGGGTCGGGCAGTCTTTATGGAGCAGTTCTTC.